The present TCR beta chain was sequenced within a study of PD-1 blockade in classical Hodgkin lymphoma. Study-level information: Patients were treated with nivolumab at 3 mg/kg, and this was given intravenously every 2 weeks.

TCRdb's table, derived via immunoSEQ multiplex PCR, lists solely in-frame clones and lacks some. This sample has 80,000 to 95,000 clones, with 83% found just once. The study, taken as a whole, reports: CD4+ TCR diversity climbed significantly by C4D1, unlike CD8+ TCR diversity. Newly diagnosed patients and complete responders had comparable diversity at baseline.

Time point defined: cycle 4 day 1 (C4D1), after 6 weeks of nivolumab. Every one of the patients relapsed after autologous stem cell transplantation (brentuximab vedotin exposure was variable). As regards this clone: Its antigen is still unknown.

This sequence originates from a human donor with classical Hodgkin lymphoma. Sequencing was performed on peripheral blood mononuclear cells (PBMCs), taken before the fourth cycle of nivolumab.

The CDR3 loop is CASVQFTRQDSYEQYF. The CDR3, as DNA: TGTGCCAGTGTACAGTTTACCCGACAGGACTCCTACGAGCAGTACTTC. This chain links TRBV27 with TRBJ2-7, with D possibly matching TRBD1 (6 bases). Germline V gene sequence: CDR1 MNHEY, CDR2 SMNVEV (reference sequence). The CDR3 contains 16 residues. Trimming shortened V by 9 bases and J by 0 bases, and 21 bases separated the two germline ends.